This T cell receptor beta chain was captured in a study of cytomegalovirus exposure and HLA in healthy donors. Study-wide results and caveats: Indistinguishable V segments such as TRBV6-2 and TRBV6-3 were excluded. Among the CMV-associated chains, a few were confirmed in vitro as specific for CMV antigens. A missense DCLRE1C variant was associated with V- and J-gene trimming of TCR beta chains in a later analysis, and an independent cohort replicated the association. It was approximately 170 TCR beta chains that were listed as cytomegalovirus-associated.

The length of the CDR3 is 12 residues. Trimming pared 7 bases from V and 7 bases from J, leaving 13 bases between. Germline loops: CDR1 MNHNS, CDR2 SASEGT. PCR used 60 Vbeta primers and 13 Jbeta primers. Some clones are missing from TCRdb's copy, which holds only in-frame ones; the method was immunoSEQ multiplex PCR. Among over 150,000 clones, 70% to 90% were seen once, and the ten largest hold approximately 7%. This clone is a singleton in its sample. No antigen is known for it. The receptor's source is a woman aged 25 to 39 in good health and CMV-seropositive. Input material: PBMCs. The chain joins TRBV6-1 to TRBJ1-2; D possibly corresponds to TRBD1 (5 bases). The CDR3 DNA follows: TGTGCCAGCATACCAGGGTCGGGTGGCTACACCTTC. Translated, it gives CASIPGSGGYTF.